These 31 T cell receptor beta chains came from one sample sequenced in a study of blood T cell repertoires in COVID-19. Only in-frame clones appear in the TCRdb table, and some are missing; sequencing was by immunoSEQ multiplex PCR. Here the sample spans under 300,000 clones, about 87% being singletons. Sequencing was done on a sample of peripheral blood. These receptor sequences come from a woman in her 70s with active or convalescent COVID-19.

The V gene is TRBV4-2, the J gene TRBJ2-7, with 9 positions matching TRBD2. The junction had 7 bases not matched to a gene; V was cut back by 0 bases and J by 7 bases. The germline CDR1 and CDR2 sequences are LGHNA and YNFKEQ. CDR3 length: 15 residues. The CDR3 region is CASSQERGGLGEQYF. The CDR3 DNA sequence: TGTGCCAGCAGCCAAGAGCGGGGGGGCTTGGGAGAGCAGTACTTC.

Within the sample, this clone is medium-sized (0.01 to 0.1%). The identical CDR3 is also encoded by other nucleotide sequences in the sample. The genes are TRBV24-1 and TRBJ1-5, with TRBD1 matching over 9 bases. Germline V gene lookup returns CDR1 KGHDR and CDR2 SFDVKD. Losses at the gene ends were 3 bases for V and 5 bases for J; bases not matched to a gene: 4. This CDR3 has 15 residues. The CDR3 coding sequence is TGTGCCACCAGTGATCCGGGGACAGGGCATCAGCCCCAGCATTTT. Amino acids: CATSDPGTGHQPQHF.

The V and J genes are TRBV13 and TRBJ1-5, with 12 bases that match TRBD1. The V gene's germline CDR1 is PRHDT and CDR2 FYEKMQ (reference sequence). The CDR3 runs to 15 residues. Unmatched junction bases numbered 3, after V lost 4 bases and J lost 5 bases. CDR3 nucleotides: TGTGCCAGCAGCTCCGGGACAGGGGGCTATCAGCCCCAGCATTTT. It translates to CASSSGTGGYQPQHF.

In its sample, this clone was seen a few times. The junction differs from germline at one of its ends, possibly a read error. Written as DNA, the CDR3 is TGTGCCAGCACCTTAGGAAGTGGTCGCAGAAACACTGAAGCTTTCTTT. It codes for CASTLGSGRRNTEAFF. The chain has TRBV7-2 and TRBJ1-1; D gene unclear. CDR3 length equals 16 residues. The germline V gene encodes CDR1 SGHTA and CDR2 FQGNSA. The whole variable domain, filled in from reference TRBV7-2 and TRBJ1-1, reads GAGVSQSPSNKVTEKGKDVELRCDPISGHTALYWYRQSLGQGLEFLIYFQGNSAPDKSGLPSDRFSAERTGGSVSTLTIQRTQQEDSAVYLCASTLGSGRRNTEAFFGQGTRLTVV.

The chain has TRBV29-1 and TRBJ1-2; 7 nucleotides match TRBD1. CDR1 and CDR2 (germline): SQVTM, ANQGSEA. The CDR3 runs to 15 residues. V was clipped by 3 bases and J by 0 bases; unmatched bases: 7. CDR3 nucleotide sequence: TGCAGCGTTGAGGGGACAGCGAGGGCTAACTATGGCTACACCTTC. Its protein is CSVEGTARANYGYTF. Using reference TRBV29-1 and TRBJ1-2 for the parts outside the CDR3, the full variable domain is SAVISQKPSRDICQRGTSLTIQCQVDSQVTMMFWYRQQPGQSLTLIATANQGSEATYESGFVIDKFPISRPNLTFSTLTVSNMSPEDSSIYLCSVEGTARANYGYTFGSGTRLTVV.

V and J are TRBV10-2 and TRBJ2-7; possibly TRBD2 for D (6 bases). Germline V CDR1 and CDR2: WSHSY, SAAADI. The V end lost 3 bases, the J end lost 2 bases, and 11 bases lay between the germline ends. The CDR3 covers 14 residues. The CDR3 sequence is CASSELAGPYEQYF. The CDR3 DNA reads TGCGCCAGCAGTGAACTAGCAGGTCCCTACGAGCAGTACTTC.

J is TRBJ2-7 and V is TRBV7-2; 11 bases match TRBD2. Losses at the gene ends were 5 bases for V and 8 bases for J; bases not matched to a gene: 8. From germline, CDR1 is SGHTA and CDR2 FQGNSA. This CDR3 spans 14 amino acids. This CDR3 is CASSTSGGFRKQYF. For the CDR3, the DNA is TGTGCCAGCAGCACTAGCGGGGGCTTTCGCAAGCAGTACTTC. Combining the CDR3 with reference TRBV7-2 and TRBJ2-7 gives the whole variable domain GAGVSQSPSNKVTEKGKDVELRCDPISGHTALYWYRQSLGQGLEFLIYFQGNSAPDKSGLPSDRFSAERTGGSVSTLTIQRTQQEDSAVYLCASSTSGGFRKQYFGPGTRLTVT.

The chain couples TRBV6-5 to TRBJ1-3, with D possibly being TRBD1 (5 bases). Germline CDR1 is MNHEY and CDR2 is SVGAGI. The CDR3 runs to 15 residues. Trimming removed 7 bases from V and 4 bases from J, with 17 bases in between. CDR3 residues: CASTERGGEGNTIYF. CDR3 coding DNA: TGTGCCAGCACCGAACGGGGGGGGGAAGGAAACACCATATATTTT.

This clone was detected once. This chain links TRBV9 with TRBJ2-5; D call uncertain. The CDR3 sequence is 13 residues long. V was clipped by 2 bases and J by 5 bases, with 10 bases between them. Germline-derived CDR1 and CDR2 are SGDLS and YYNGEE. The chain's CDR3 is CASSVGIGETQYF. The DNA of the CDR3 is TGTGCCAGCAGCGTGGGTATCGGGGAGACCCAGTACTTC.

A remark on this clone: At one end, the junction sequence differs from germline, possibly due to a read error. The J gene is TRBJ2-1, the V gene TRBV5-1; 9 nucleotides line up with TRBD2. The CDR3 length is 19 residues. From germline, CDR1 is SGHRS and CDR2 YFSETQ. The CDR3 is CPSSQPGGGGAGAYNEQFF. CDR3 in DNA: TGCCCCAGCAGCCAACCTGGGGGCGGGGGGGCCGGGGCCTACAATGAGCAGTTCTTC.

The chain has TRBV7-9 and TRBJ1-1, with no clear D. Germline loops: CDR1 SEHNR, CDR2 FQNEAQ (reference sequence). The CDR3 has 12 amino acids. The germline V and J ends were trimmed by 2 bases and 2 bases, with 3 bases remaining between them. Here the CDR3 DNA reads TGTGCCAGCAGCTTATTAAACACTGAAGCTTTCTTT. Translation: CASSLLNTEAFF.

This sequence joins TRBV4-3 and TRBJ2-5; D is perhaps TRBD1 (5 bases). The CDR3 runs 16 residues. The V and J ends lost 1 base and 3 bases respectively, with 15 bases between them. CDR1 LGHNA and CDR2 YSLEER come from the germline V gene. CDR3 protein: CASSQGSGRAEETQYF. The CDR3 region has the DNA TGCGCCAGCAGCCAAGGGTCCGGCAGGGCCGAAGAGACCCAGTACTTC.

The chain combines TRBV5-4 with TRBJ2-1; 7 bases map to TRBD1. Germline CDR1 and CDR2: SGHNT and YYREEE (reference sequence). Germline trimming cut 3 bases from V and 5 bases from J; bases unmatched to any gene: 5. This CDR3 comprises 14 residues. The DNA of the CDR3 is TGTGCCAGCAGCTCCCGAGACAGGGACAATGAGCAGTTCTTC. Translating gives CASSSRDRDNEQFF.

The rearrangement joins TRBV27 to TRBJ1-1; the D gene is possibly TRBD1 (6 bases). Trimming took off 7 bases at V and 0 bases at J, with 15 bases between the two ends. The CDR3 has 15 amino acids. Germline-derived CDR1 and CDR2 are MNHEY and SMNVEV (reference sequence). CDR3 coding DNA: TGTGCCAGCAATCCCTACAGGGTTATGAACACTGAAGCTTTCTTT. This encodes CASNPYRVMNTEAFF.

The chain carries TRBV11-2 and TRBJ2-1; TRBD2 agrees at 7 bases. The CDR3 totals 15 residues. Germline lookup yields CDR1 SGHAT and CDR2 FQNNGV. Unmatched junction bases numbered 4, after V lost 2 bases and J lost 3 bases. The CDR3 coding sequence is TGTGCCAGCAGCTTAACCGGGACTAACTACAATGAGCAGTTCTTC. This translates into CASSLTGTNYNEQFF.

The CDR3 sequence: CASSSTNTGREQFF. The CDR3 region has the DNA TGTGCCAGCAGCTCGACAAATACAGGACGGGAGCAGTTCTTC. The rearrangement uses TRBV27 and TRBJ2-1; TRBD1 might be the D (5 bases). The germline gives CDR1 MNHEY, CDR2 SMNVEV (reference sequence). CDR3 length: 14 amino acids. V lost 6 bases and J 10 bases, leaving 19 bases between the germline ends.

Only one count was recorded for this clone. The rearrangement uses TRBV7-2 and TRBJ2-1, with 9 bases matching TRBD2. Germline V gene data show CDR1 as SGHTA and CDR2 as FQGNSA. The junction had 9 bases not matched to a gene; V was cut back by 6 bases and J by 6 bases. The CDR3 has 15 residues. The CDR3 DNA reads TGTGCCAGCAGTCCCTCGGCGGGGGGGCCCAATGAGCAGTTCTTC. Protein sequence: CASSPSAGGPNEQFF.

The chain employs TRBV7-7 and TRBJ2-6, with 12 bases fitting TRBD2. CDR3 length equals 18 residues. V dropped 5 bases and J dropped 2; count of bases not matched to a gene: 7. CDR1 SSHAT and CDR2 FNYEAQ come from the germline V gene (reference sequence). Here the CDR3 reads CASSKTSGGLAGANVLTF. DNA for the CDR3: TGTGCCAGCAGCAAAACTAGCGGGGGGCTGGCTGGGGCCAACGTCCTGACTTTC.

CDR3 DNA: TGCAGTGCTAGTAGGGGGAGGGCCACCAGTATAAGTCTCTCTGGAAACACCATATATTTT. It yields the protein CSASRGRATSISLSGNTIYF. V gene TRBV20-1 combines with J gene TRBJ1-3; maybe TRBD1 (6 bases). V lost 3 bases and J lost 0, with 27 bases in between. This CDR3 contains 20 residues. Germline V gene lookup returns CDR1 DFQATT and CDR2 SNEGSKA (reference sequence).

This chain joins TRBV6-2 or TRBV6-3 and TRBJ1-1; TRBD1 is a possible D gene (5 bases). The CDR3 covers 10 residues. Germline V gene sequence: CDR1 MNHEY, CDR2 SVGEGT. V shed 6 bases and J shed 9 bases, with 8 bases lying between them. CDR3 sequence: CASSDSKAFF. CDR3 nucleotide sequence: TGTGCCAGCAGCGACAGTAAAGCTTTCTTT.

The J gene is TRBJ1-1, the V gene TRBV24-1; tentatively, D is TRBD1 (5 bases). This CDR3 has 18 residues. Germline V CDR1 and CDR2: KGHDR, SFDVKD. V lost 2 bases, J lost 1 base, and 19 bases lay in between. The CDR3 sequence: CATSDSTQPEGKNTEAFF. CDR3 coding DNA: TGTGCCACCAGTGATTCGACCCAGCCGGAGGGGAAGAACACTGAAGCTTTCTTT.

The V call is TRBV19, the J call TRBJ2-2; possibly TRBD2 for D (5 bases). Germline V gives CDR1 LNHDA, CDR2 SQIVND (reference sequence). V shed 4 bases and J shed 2 bases, with 14 bases lying between them. The CDR3 length is 16 residues. In DNA, the CDR3 is TGTGCCAGTAGTACCAGAGGGCATCCCAACACCGGGGAGCTGTTTTTT. Amino acid sequence: CASSTRGHPNTGELFF.

The chain has TRBV2 and TRBJ2-7; a possible D gene is TRBD1 (5 bases). Germline V gene data show CDR1 as SNHLY and CDR2 as FYNNEI. V was cut by 2 bases and J by 4 bases, with 12 bases left in between. The CDR3 extends over 14 amino acids. DNA of the CDR3: TGTGCCAGCAGTGAATCCAGGGTCGGATACGAGCAGTACTTC. It yields the protein CASSESRVGYEQYF.

The V and J genes are TRBV23-1 and TRBJ1-5, with D unresolved. TRBV23-1 is an ORF, with its function uncertain. V shed 2 bases and J shed 5 bases, with 13 bases lying between them. This CDR3 region has 15 residues. The CDR3 sequence: CASSQPAGSDQPQHF. The CDR3 nucleotides read TGCGCCAGCAGTCAACCCGCGGGAAGTGATCAGCCCCAGCATTTT.

A few counts support this clone. Here the CDR3 DNA reads TGTGCCAGCAGCTTTGGACAGGGGGGGGCAGATACGCAGTATTTT. The encoded protein is CASSFGQGGADTQYF. The chain joins TRBV5-4 to TRBJ2-3; 10 bases agree with TRBD1. Germline V CDR1 and CDR2: SGHNT, YYREEE (reference sequence). This CDR3 has 15 amino acids. The junction had 4 bases not matched to a gene; V was cut back by 2 bases and J by 4 bases.

The DNA of the CDR3 is TGTGCCAGCAGCCTGGGGACAGCTGAGCAGTACTTC. Translating it yields CASSLGTAEQYF. This chain connects TRBV11-2 to TRBJ2-7; 7 bases line up with TRBD1. The length of the CDR3 is 12 residues. Losses at the gene ends were 5 bases for V and 7 bases for J; bases not matched to a gene: 5. Germline V gene sequence: CDR1 SGHAT, CDR2 FQNNGV.

The genes are TRBV2 and TRBJ2-2, with D maybe TRBD1 (5 bases). This CDR3 region has 14 residues. Trimming left V 4 bases short and J 6 bases short, with 12 bases between. Germline CDR1 is SNHLY and CDR2 is FYNNEI. The CDR3 nucleotides read TGTGCCAGCAGTGTCGTTTCAGGGTCCGGGGAGCTGTTTTTT. As protein: CASSVVSGSGELFF.

This clone was seen a few times. This chain joins TRBV5-1 and TRBJ1-1; D possibly corresponds to TRBD1 (5 bases). This CDR3 region has 14 residues. In germline, CDR1 is SGHRS, CDR2 YFSETQ. V was shortened by 4 bases and J by 5 bases, with 15 bases between the two germline ends. The CDR3 DNA reads TGCGCCAGCAGCCCTAGGACGGGGGTGACTGAAGCTTTCTTT. Protein product: CASSPRTGVTEAFF.

This rearrangement joins TRBV11-2 to TRBJ1-3; D not resolved. This CDR3 region has 16 residues. The ends were cut back, 0 bases at V and 1 base at J, with 10 bases in the middle. CDR1 SGHAT and CDR2 FQNNGV come from the germline V gene. CDR3 sequence (DNA): TGTGCCAGCAGCTTAGAGTCACCAGCGTCTGGAAACACCATATATTTT. Its translation: CASSLESPASGNTIYF.

This clone has just one count. The chain is built from TRBV7-9 and TRBJ1-4; TRBD1 matches 9 bases. The CDR3 extends over 16 amino acids. Per germline, CDR1 SEHNR and CDR2 FQNEAQ (reference sequence). The V gene end was trimmed by 5 bases and the J gene end by 0 bases; junction bases not matched to a gene: 4. For the CDR3, the DNA is TGTGCCAGCAGCGGGGGACAGGGCGCAACTAATGAAAAACTGTTTTTT. Its translation is CASSGGQGATNEKLFF.

This clone showed up just a few times. The rearrangement joins TRBV11-2 to TRBJ1-2, with D possibly being TRBD1 (6 bases). V shed 3 bases and J shed 3 bases, with 11 bases lying between them. This CDR3 spans 14 amino acids. Germline V CDR1 and CDR2: SGHAT, FQNNGV. This chain's CDR3 is CASSLRGGHYGYTF. The CDR3 DNA reads as TGTGCCAGCAGCTTGCGAGGGGGACACTATGGCTACACCTTC.